These 31 T cell receptor beta chains came from one sample sequenced in a study of human T cells and chemical hapten exposure. TCRdb fed the RACE reads into MiXCR, producing one record per CDR3 protein. Among 60,000 to 65,000 distinct CDR3 sequences, about 11% were seen once, and the ten largest hold about 2%. The time point here: patch test 3, about 24 weeks after DPC sensitization. As to treatment: therapeutic diphenylcyclopropenone sensitization with weekly scalp DPC. This material consisted of whole blood, taken in connection with sensitization to the hapten diphenylcyclopropenone (DPC). These receptors all stem from a woman aged 25 to 39 with alopecia areata. Some clones in this sample may be carry-over from other donors' samples.

This clonotype was detected only a few times. The V call is TRBV29-1, the J call TRBJ2-6; unclear D gene. V lost 1 base and J lost 0, with 10 bases in between. The CDR3 has 16 amino acids. Germline loops: CDR1 SQVTM, CDR2 ANQGSEA. The CDR3: CSVEGNTYSGANVLTF. The CDR3, as DNA: TGCAGCGTTGAAGGGAACACGTACTCTGGGGCCAACGTCCTGACTTTC.

This clonotype showed up many times. The chain employs TRBV20-1 and TRBJ2-7; D could derive from TRBD1 or TRBD2 (5 bases each). Trimming took 0 bases from V and 7 from J, leaving 19 bases between them. Germline loops: CDR1 DFQATT, CDR2 SNEGSKA (reference sequence). There are 15 residues in the CDR3. For the CDR3, the DNA is TGCAGTGCTAGAGAGGGGACGGTGCATTTGGAGGAGCAGTACTTC. Translated: CSAREGTVHLEEQYF.

There are a few counts of this clonotype. J is TRBJ1-1 and V is TRBV18; D uncertain. The V end lost 5 bases, the J end lost 2 bases, and 12 bases lay between the germline ends. CDR1 KGHSH and CDR2 LQKENI come from the germline V gene. CDR3 length equals 14 residues. The CDR3 here is CASSTTTFNTEAFF. In DNA form, the CDR3 reads TGTGCCAGCTCAACCACCACATTCAACACTGAAGCTTTCTTT.

The chain recombines TRBV20-1 with TRBJ2-7; D perhaps matches TRBD1 (6 bases). Germline V gives CDR1 DFQATT, CDR2 SNEGSKA (reference sequence). Trimming pared 6 bases from V and 7 bases from J, leaving 13 bases between. The CDR3 length is 11 residues. CDR3 coding DNA: TGCAGTGCCGAGTATGACAGGGAGCAGTACTTC. This gives the protein CSAEYDREQYF.

This clonotype has a count of ten or more. This chain joins TRBV4-3 and TRBJ1-2, with 11 bases that match TRBD1. The length of the CDR3 is 18 residues. V was pared by 0 bases and J by 4 bases, with 10 bases of the junction left unmatched. Germline CDR1 reads LGHNA; CDR2 reads YSLEER. CDR3 nucleotides: TGCGCCAGCAGCCAAGATCCGGGGGACAGGGGGTCCCTCTATGGCTACACCTTC. Translating gives CASSQDPGDRGSLYGYTF.

The chain combines TRBV6-2 or TRBV6-3 with TRBJ1-1, with a tentative D call TRBD1 (5 bases). The CDR3 is made up of 12 amino acids. Germline V gives CDR1 MNHEY, CDR2 SVGEGT. V was trimmed by 5 bases and J by 10 bases, leaving 14 bases between them. The CDR3 DNA reads as TGTGCCAGCAGTCGACAGATACCGGGAGCTTTCTTT. This codes for CASSRQIPGAFF.

This clonotype has a handful of counts. This chain joins TRBV2 and TRBJ2-2; perhaps TRBD2 as D (5 bases). V lost 6 bases, J lost 5 bases, and 13 bases lay in between. CDR3 size: 14 residues. The germline V gene encodes CDR1 SNHLY and CDR2 FYNNEI. The CDR3 sequence is CASSPRGLTGELFF. CDR3 nucleotides: TGTGCCAGCAGCCCCCGAGGGCTAACCGGGGAGCTGTTTTTT.

There are many counts of this clonotype. This CDR3 reads CATIPRTGRDGELFF. The CDR3 DNA reads TGTGCCACCATCCCCCGGACAGGGCGTGACGGGGAGCTGTTTTTT. The chain carries TRBV6-5 and TRBJ2-2; 8 bases are shared with TRBD1. V dropped 10 bases and J dropped 7; count of bases not matched to a gene: 14. Germline loops: CDR1 MNHEY, CDR2 SVGAGI. This CDR3 has 15 amino acids.

In DNA form, the CDR3 reads TGTGCCAGCCTGAGGACTAGCGGGAGTACTGATACGCAGTATTTT. This encodes CASLRTSGSTDTQYF. V usage is TRBV7-9 and J usage is TRBJ2-3, with 13 bases identical to TRBD2. There are 15 residues in the CDR3. The V segment lost 8 bases and the J segment 6 bases; nucleotides outside the gene matches: 8. The germline CDR1 and CDR2 sequences are SEHNR and FQNEAQ (reference sequence).

Ten or more counts support this clonotype. This chain links TRBV12-3 or TRBV12-4 with TRBJ1-4; 8 bases line up with TRBD1. J gave up 2 bases and V 6 bases, and 17 bases lay outside the gene matches. This CDR3 is built from 19 residues. For the CDR3, the DNA is TGTGCCAGCAGCTCCCCGAGGGCAGGGGGCGGATCGACTAATGAAAAACTGTTTTTT. This translates into CASSSPRAGGGSTNEKLFF.

This clonotype was found a few times. The chain joins TRBV28 to TRBJ1-1, with D perhaps TRBD1 (6 bases). Germline CDR1 reads MDHEN; CDR2 reads SYDVKM. Trimming stripped 1 base from V and 3 bases from J, with 15 bases between. The CDR3 runs to 16 residues. The CDR3 DNA reads TGTGCCAGCAGTTTATTTTTGCGGACAGCCGACACTGAAGCTTTCTTT. Protein product: CASSLFLRTADTEAFF.

This clonotype was observed at least ten times. J is TRBJ2-2 and V is TRBV6-2 or TRBV6-3; 8 positions match TRBD1. Trimming took 6 bases from V and 7 from J; bases not matched to a gene: 10. This CDR3 spans 15 amino acids. Germline V CDR1 and CDR2: MNHEY, SVGEGT. The CDR3 DNA reads TGTGCCAGCAGCCGACGGCGACAGGGGAACGGGGAGCTGTTTTTT. It specifies CASSRRRQGNGELFF.

There are a few counts of this clonotype. The chain combines TRBV6-2 or TRBV6-3 with TRBJ2-7; TRBD2 is a possible D gene (6 bases). The CDR3 contains 12 residues. V was clipped by 8 bases and J by 2 bases, with 10 bases between them. Germline CDR1 and CDR2: MNHEY and SVGEGT. CDR3 amino acids: CASGGTAYEQYF. In DNA form, the CDR3 reads TGTGCCAGCGGCGGGACCGCCTACGAGCAGTACTTC.

This clonotype has at least ten counts. V and J are TRBV19 and TRBJ2-6; 7 bases map to TRBD1. V shed 6 bases and J 4 bases; nucleotides not matched to a gene: 6. CDR1 and CDR2 (germline): LNHDA, SQIVND (reference sequence). CDR3 length equals 15 residues. The CDR3 here is CASRDRSAGANVLTF. In nucleotides, the CDR3 is TGTGCCAGTAGGGACAGGTCGGCCGGGGCCAACGTCCTGACTTTC.

This clonotype was detected ten times or more. The chain joins TRBV7-6 to TRBJ1-5; perhaps TRBD1 as D (5 bases). Germline CDR1 SGHVS, CDR2 FNYEAQ. The ends were cut back, 0 bases at V and 7 bases at J, with 13 bases in the middle. The CDR3 has 15 residues. The CDR3 spells CASSLAGPGNQPQHF. CDR3 coding DNA: TGTGCCAGCAGCTTAGCGGGGCCGGGAAACCAGCCCCAGCATTTT. Together with reference TRBV7-6 and TRBJ1-5, the CDR3 gives the full variable domain: GAGVSQSPRYKVTKRGQDVALRCDPISGHVSLYWYRQALGQGPEFLTYFNYEAQQDKSGLPNDRFSAERPEGSISTLTIQRTEQRDSAMYRCASSLAGPGNQPQHFGDGTRLSIL.

This clonotype was counted between two and nine times. This sequence joins TRBV4-2 and TRBJ1-3; TRBD1 is a possible D gene (5 bases). This CDR3 has 15 residues. With 2 bases removed from V and 2 bases from J, the gap between germline ends came to 10 bases. Per the germline V gene, CDR1 is LGHNA and CDR2 is YNFKEQ. Here the CDR3 reads CASSQPGTAGNTIYF. In DNA, the CDR3 is TGTGCCAGCAGCCAACCGGGGACCGCTGGAAACACCATATATTTT.

This clonotype was counted between two and nine times. The chain uses TRBV7-2 and TRBJ1-2; 8 bases are shared with TRBD1. CDR1 SGHTA and CDR2 FQGNSA come from the germline V gene. The CDR3 length is 15 residues. Trimming took 2 bases from V and 4 from J; bases not matched to a gene: 6. CDR3 sequence reads: CASSLTTGVAYGYTF. The CDR3 bases are TGTGCCAGCAGCTTAACGACAGGGGTGGCCTATGGCTACACCTTC.

In this sample, this clonotype turned up once. The rearrangement links TRBV4-3 to TRBJ2-1; 11 nucleotides line up with TRBD2. The trim removed 2 bases at V and 6 bases at J, leaving 3 bases unmatched. This CDR3 comprises 15 residues. Germline values: CDR1 LGHNA, CDR2 YSLEER. CDR3 region: CASSQQLAGVNEQFF. CDR3 bases: TGCGCCAGCAGCCAACAACTAGCGGGAGTCAATGAGCAGTTCTTC.

As to this clonotype: Possible read error: a much larger clone is one base away. The CDR3 sequence is CASSLAAGSSYKQYF. CDR3 bases: TGCGCCAGCAGCTTGGCAGCAGGGTCATCCTACAAGCAGTACTTC. The gene calls are TRBV5-1 and TRBJ2-7, with a tentative D call TRBD1 (5 bases). This CDR3 comprises 15 residues. From germline, CDR1 is SGHRS and CDR2 YFSETQ. Full variable domain (rest looked up from reference TRBV5-1 and TRBJ2-7): KAGVTQTPRYLIKTRGQQVTLSCSPISGHRSVSWYQQTPGQGLQFLFEYFSETQRNKGNFPGRFSGRQFSNSRSEMNVSTLELGDSALYLCASSLAAGSSYKQYFGPGTRLTVT.

The table lists this clonotype with many counts. The chain carries TRBV6-1 and TRBJ2-4; tentative D call: TRBD2 (5 bases). V lost 5 bases to trimming and J lost 12 bases, with 17 bases between them. The CDR3 runs to 13 residues. The germline CDR1 and CDR2 sequences are MNHNS and SASEGT. The CDR3 DNA reads as TGTGCCAGCAGTCAAACGGGGAGTTCGACTCAGTACTTC. Translated: CASSQTGSSTQYF.

This clonotype was seen a few times. This sequence joins TRBV29-1 and TRBJ2-1, with D uncertain. This CDR3 has 10 amino acids. Germline CDR1 reads SQVTM; CDR2 reads ANQGSEA. Trimming pared 7 bases from V and 4 bases from J, leaving 5 bases between. CDR3 nucleotides: TGCAGCGCTTCGTACAATGAGCAGTTCTTC. Its protein is CSASYNEQFF.

This clonotype was seen repeatedly, ten times or more. This chain connects TRBV6-2 or TRBV6-3 to TRBJ2-2; D may be TRBD2 (6 bases). Per the germline V gene, CDR1 is MNHEY and CDR2 is SVGEGT. Trimming cost V 6 bases and J 4 bases, with 9 bases left between them. This CDR3 spans 13 amino acids. The CDR3 DNA is TGTGCCAGCAGCCTAGCGACCACCGGGGAGCTGTTTTTT. Residues: CASSLATTGELFF.

In its sample, this clonotype was seen a few times. This sequence joins TRBV18 and TRBJ1-3; D remains ambiguous. The CDR3 is made up of 15 amino acids. The V gene's germline CDR1 is KGHSH and CDR2 LQKENI. Trimming took 3 bases from V and 0 from J, leaving 9 bases between them. CDR3 in DNA: TGTGCCAGCTCACCGAGGAGCTTCTCTGGAAACACCATATATTTT. Amino acids: CASSPRSFSGNTIYF.

The sample holds one count of this clonotype. This may arise from a read error, as a much more abundant clone is one base away. The chain is built from TRBV7-2 and TRBJ1-2; D is unresolved. The germline V gene encodes CDR1 SGHTA and CDR2 FQGNSA. The CDR3 totals 17 residues. V shed 2 bases and J shed 4 bases, with 20 bases lying between them. The CDR3 is CASSLQTADPRLYGYTF. CDR3 in DNA: TGTGCCAGCAGCTTACAAACGGCAGACCCAAGGCTCTATGGCTACACCTTC.

The chain uses TRBV3-1 and TRBJ1-5; no definite D call. Per germline, CDR1 LGHDT and CDR2 YNNKEL (reference sequence). The CDR3 extends over 13 amino acids. With 4 bases removed from V and 5 bases from J, the gap between germline ends came to 9 bases. The CDR3 bases are TGTGCCAGCAGCCCCGGGGAGCATCAGCCCCAGCATTTT. Protein sequence: CASSPGEHQPQHF.

This chain joins TRBV4-1 and TRBJ2-4; possibly TRBD2 for D (5 bases). The germline gives CDR1 MGHRA, CDR2 YSYEKL. The length of the CDR3 is 17 residues. The ends were cut back, 4 bases at V and 1 base at J, with 17 bases in the middle. The CDR3 bases are TGCGCCAGCAGCCGCGGGTGGAGCCGAGACGCCAAAAACATTCAGTACTTC. This sequence encodes CASSRGWSRDAKNIQYF.

CDR3 DNA sequence: TGCGCCAGCAGCTCGGGACTAGCGGGGGTTGGTGAGCAGTTCTTC. It encodes CASSSGLAGVGEQFF. The rearrangement uses TRBV5-1 and TRBJ2-1; 14 nucleotides match TRBD2. After removal of 3 bases from V and 9 bases from J, the junction contained 5 bases not matched to a gene. The CDR3 spans 15 residues. Germline assignment: CDR1 SGHRS and CDR2 YFSETQ.

This clonotype was detected ten times or more. The genes are TRBV19 and TRBJ1-5, with TRBD1 matching over 7 bases. V was pared by 5 bases and J by 3 bases, with 7 bases of the junction left unmatched. The length of the CDR3 is 15 residues. In germline, CDR1 is LNHDA, CDR2 SQIVND (reference sequence). The CDR3 sequence: CASSYDRDNNQPQHF. CDR3 nucleotide sequence: TGTGCCAGTAGTTACGACAGGGACAACAATCAGCCCCAGCATTTT.

At least ten counts were recorded for this clonotype. This chain uses TRBV6-2 or TRBV6-3 with TRBJ1-3, with D possibly matching TRBD1 (5 bases). Trimming stripped 8 bases from V and 0 bases from J, with 20 bases between. CDR3 size: 17 residues. CDR1 is MNHEY and CDR2 is SVGEGT in the germline V gene. DNA of the CDR3: TGTGCCAGCCACGGACTGAGGGACGGTCGCTCTGGAAACACCATATATTTT. Translated, it gives CASHGLRDGRSGNTIYF.

V is TRBV7-8 and J is TRBJ1-6, with a weak D call TRBD1 (6 bases). V lost 2 bases to trimming and J lost 0 bases, with 17 bases between them. CDR3 length equals 19 residues. CDR1 is SGHVS and CDR2 is FQNEAQ in the germline V gene. CDR3 amino acids: CASSLSRPGVGSYNSPLHF. CDR3 DNA: TGTGCCAGCAGCTTATCTCGGCCAGGGGTGGGCTCCTATAATTCACCCCTCCACTTT.

The chain has TRBV12-3 or TRBV12-4 and TRBJ2-1; TRBD1 might be the D (6 bases). There are 16 residues in the CDR3. Trimming shortened V by 4 bases and J by 0 bases, and 13 bases separated the two germline ends. CDR3 protein: CASSSQGMVSYNEQFF. CDR3 nucleotides: TGTGCCAGCAGTTCCCAGGGGATGGTCTCCTACAATGAGCAGTTCTTC.